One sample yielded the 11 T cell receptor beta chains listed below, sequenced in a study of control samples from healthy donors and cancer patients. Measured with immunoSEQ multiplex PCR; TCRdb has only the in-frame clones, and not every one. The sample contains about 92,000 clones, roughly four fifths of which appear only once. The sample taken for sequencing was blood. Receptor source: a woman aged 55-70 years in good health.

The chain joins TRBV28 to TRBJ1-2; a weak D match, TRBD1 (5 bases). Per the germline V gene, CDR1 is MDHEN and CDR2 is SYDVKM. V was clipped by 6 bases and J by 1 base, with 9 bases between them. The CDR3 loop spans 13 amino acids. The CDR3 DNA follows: TGTGCCAGCAGATTGGACAATAACTATGGCTACACCTTC. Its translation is CASRLDNNYGYTF.

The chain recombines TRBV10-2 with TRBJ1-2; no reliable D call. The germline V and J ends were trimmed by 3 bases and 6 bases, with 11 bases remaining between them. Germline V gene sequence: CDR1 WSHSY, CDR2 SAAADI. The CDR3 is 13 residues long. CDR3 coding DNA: TGCGCCAGCAGTGATTACCCGAGGAATGGCTACACCTTC. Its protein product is CASSDYPRNGYTF.

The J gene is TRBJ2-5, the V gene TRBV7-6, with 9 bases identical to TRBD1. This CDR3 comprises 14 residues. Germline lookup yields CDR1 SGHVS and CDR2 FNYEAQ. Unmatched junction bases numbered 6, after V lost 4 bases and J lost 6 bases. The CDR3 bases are TGTGCCAGCAGCTCGACAGGGGGTGGGAAGACCCAGTACTTC. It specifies CASSSTGGGKTQYF.

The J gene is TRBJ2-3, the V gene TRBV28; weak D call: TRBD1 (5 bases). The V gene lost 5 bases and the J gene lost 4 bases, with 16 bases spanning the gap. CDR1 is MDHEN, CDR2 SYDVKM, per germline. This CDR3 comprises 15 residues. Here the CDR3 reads CASSAPRQGSDTQYF. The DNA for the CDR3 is TGTGCCAGCAGTGCCCCAAGGCAGGGTTCAGATACGCAGTATTTT.

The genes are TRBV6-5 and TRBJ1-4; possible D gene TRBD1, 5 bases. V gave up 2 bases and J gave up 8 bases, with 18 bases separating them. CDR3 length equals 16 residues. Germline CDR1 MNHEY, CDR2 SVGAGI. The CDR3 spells CASSYGSGQGWEKLFF. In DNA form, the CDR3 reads TGTGCCAGCAGTTACGGGAGTGGGCAGGGCTGGGAAAAACTGTTTTTT.

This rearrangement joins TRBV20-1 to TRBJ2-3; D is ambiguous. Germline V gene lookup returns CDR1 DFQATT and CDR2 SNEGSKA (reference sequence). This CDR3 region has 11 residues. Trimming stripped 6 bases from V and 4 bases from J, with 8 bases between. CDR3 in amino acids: CSAVVSDTQYF. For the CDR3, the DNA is TGCAGTGCAGTCGTTTCAGATACGCAGTATTTT.

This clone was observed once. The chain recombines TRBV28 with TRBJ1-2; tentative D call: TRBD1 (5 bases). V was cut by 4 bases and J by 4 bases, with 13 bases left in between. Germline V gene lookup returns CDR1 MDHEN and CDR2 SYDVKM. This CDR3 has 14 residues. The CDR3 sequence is CASSSGLRGYGYTF. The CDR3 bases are TGTGCCAGCAGTTCGGGACTCCGCGGCTATGGCTACACCTTC.

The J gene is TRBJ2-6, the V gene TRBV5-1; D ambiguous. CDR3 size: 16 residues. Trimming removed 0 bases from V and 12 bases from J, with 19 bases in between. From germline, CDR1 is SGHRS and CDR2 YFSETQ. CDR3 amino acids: CASSLELTQSGPVLTF. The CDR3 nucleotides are TGCGCCAGCAGCTTGGAGCTTACTCAGTCAGGTCCCGTCCTGACTTTC. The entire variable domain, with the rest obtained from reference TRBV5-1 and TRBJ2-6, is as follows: KAGVTQTPRYLIKTRGQQVTLSCSPISGHRSVSWYQQTPGQGLQFLFEYFSETQRNKGNFPGRFSGRQFSNSRSEMNVSTLELGDSALYLCASSLELTQSGPVLTFGAGSRLTVL.

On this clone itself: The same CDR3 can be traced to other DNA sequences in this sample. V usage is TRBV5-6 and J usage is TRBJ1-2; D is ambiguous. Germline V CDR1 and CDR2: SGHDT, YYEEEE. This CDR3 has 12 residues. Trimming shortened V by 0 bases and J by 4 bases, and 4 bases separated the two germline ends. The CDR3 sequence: CASSLAGYGYTF. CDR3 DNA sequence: TGTGCCAGCAGCTTGGCAGGCTATGGCTACACCTTC.

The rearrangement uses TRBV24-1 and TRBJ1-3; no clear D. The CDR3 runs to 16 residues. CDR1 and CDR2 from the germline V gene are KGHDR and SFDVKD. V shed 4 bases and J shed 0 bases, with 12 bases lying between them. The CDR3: CATSDPGRNSGNTIYF. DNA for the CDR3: TGTGCCACCAGTGACCCTGGAAGGAACTCTGGAAACACCATATATTTT.

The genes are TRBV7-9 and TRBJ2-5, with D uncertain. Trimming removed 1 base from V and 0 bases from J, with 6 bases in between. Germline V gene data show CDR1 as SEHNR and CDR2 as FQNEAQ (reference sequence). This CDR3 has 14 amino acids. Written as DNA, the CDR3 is TGTGCCAGCAGCTTAGGACTGTACCAAGAGACCCAGTACTTC. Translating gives CASSLGLYQETQYF.